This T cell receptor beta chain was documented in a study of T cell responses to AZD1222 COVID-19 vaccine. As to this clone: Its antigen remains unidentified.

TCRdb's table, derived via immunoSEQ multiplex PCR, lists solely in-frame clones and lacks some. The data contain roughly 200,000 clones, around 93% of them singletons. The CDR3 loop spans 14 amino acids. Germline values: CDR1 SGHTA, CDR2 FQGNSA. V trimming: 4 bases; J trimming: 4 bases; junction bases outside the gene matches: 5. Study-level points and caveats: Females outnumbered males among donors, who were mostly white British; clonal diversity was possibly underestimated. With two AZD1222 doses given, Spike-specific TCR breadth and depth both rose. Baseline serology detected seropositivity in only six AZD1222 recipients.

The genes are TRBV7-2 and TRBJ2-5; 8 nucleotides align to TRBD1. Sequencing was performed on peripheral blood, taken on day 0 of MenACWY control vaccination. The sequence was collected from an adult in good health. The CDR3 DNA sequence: TGTGCCAGCAGCTGGCGGGACAGGAGAGAGACCCAGTACTTC. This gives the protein CASSWRDRRETQYF.